This TCR beta chain was sequenced for a study of CD8 T cells in ankylosing spondylitis. MiXCR, applied by TCRdb to the 5' RACE reads, yields one record per CDR3 protein. The sample includes about 210,000 distinct CDR3 sequences, just under 7.5% of them seen just once. Germline V gene data show CDR1 as MDHEN and CDR2 as SYDVKM. The CDR3 is made up of 16 amino acids. Trimming took off 1 base at V and 5 bases at J, with 15 bases between the two ends. This clonotype was picked up many times. Its antigen is unidentified. Regarding the study as a whole: A TCR beta motif of fewer than ten highly homologous variants seemed to mark ankylosing spondylitis blood.

The sequenced sample was blood, either unsorted or a sorted T cell fraction (not recorded which). The receptor was derived from a male donor with ankylosing spondylitis. The rearrangement uses TRBV28 and TRBJ2-1; TRBD2 might be the D (5 bases). CDR3 region: CASSLLLETTHNEQFF. CDR3 sequence (DNA): TGTGCCAGCAGTTTATTACTAGAGACTACTCACAATGAGCAGTTCTTC.